The 22 T cell receptor beta chains presented below share a single source sample, sequenced in a study of blood T cell repertoires in COVID-19. Assay: immunoSEQ multiplex PCR; the TCRdb copy retains only in-frame clones and omits some. Counted here are 20,000 to 25,000 clones, 70% to 90% occurring once; the ten biggest clones make up about 12%. The specimen sequenced was peripheral blood. The source of these receptors is a woman at least 80 years old with active or convalescent COVID-19.

The J gene is TRBJ2-7, the V gene TRBV6-5; no clear D gene. The germline V gene has CDR1 MNHEY and CDR2 SVGAGI. This CDR3 is built from 15 residues. V was pared by 3 bases and J by 4 bases, with 16 bases between. The chain's CDR3 is CASSYSLVGTYEQYF. The CDR3 DNA reads as TGTGCCAGCAGTTATAGCCTAGTCGGTACTTACGAGCAGTACTTC.

The chain has TRBV18 and TRBJ2-3; D remains unclear. The CDR3 spans 17 residues. Per the germline V gene, CDR1 is KGHSH and CDR2 is LQKENI. V was trimmed by 2 bases and J by 0 bases, leaving 15 bases between them. The CDR3 sequence is CASSPAYGASSTDTQYF. The DNA of the CDR3 is TGTGCCAGCTCACCAGCTTACGGAGCGTCCAGCACAGATACGCAGTATTTT.

The chain couples TRBV6-1 to TRBJ2-1; tentatively, D is TRBD1 (6 bases). In germline, CDR1 is MNHNS, CDR2 SASEGT. There are 16 residues in the CDR3. Between the trimmed V and J ends, which lost 0 bases and 5 bases, there was a span of 14 bases. The DNA of the CDR3 is TGTGCCAGCAGTGAAGCAGGGGGTTACTGGGACAATGAGCAGTTCTTC. This codes for CASSEAGGYWDNEQFF.

The chain combines TRBV28 with TRBJ1-1, with 7 bases matching TRBD1. V lost 2 bases and J lost 1; bases outside the gene matches: 13. The CDR3 loop spans 18 amino acids. CDR1 is MDHEN and CDR2 is SYDVKM in the germline V gene. CDR3: CASSLTGGRGPSNTEAFF. DNA for the CDR3: TGTGCCAGCAGTTTAACCGGGGGAAGGGGGCCGTCGAACACTGAAGCTTTCTTT.

The rearrangement links TRBV7-9 to TRBJ2-3, with 8 positions matching TRBD1. The CDR3 has 14 amino acids. V gave up 4 bases and J gave up 4 bases; unmatched junction bases: 4. The germline CDR1 and CDR2 sequences are SEHNR and FQNEAQ (reference sequence). The CDR3: CASSSGQVADTQYF. In nucleotides, the CDR3 is TGTGCCAGCAGCTCGGGACAGGTGGCAGATACGCAGTATTTT.

The chain links TRBV28 to TRBJ2-3; 7 bases agree with TRBD1. Looked up from germline, CDR1 is MDHEN and CDR2 is SYDVKM. The V segment lost 2 bases and the J segment 1 base; nucleotides outside the gene matches: 6. The CDR3 is 16 residues long. This CDR3 reads CASSLRDRDGTDTQYF. CDR3 bases: TGTGCCAGCAGTTTACGTGACAGGGATGGCACAGATACGCAGTATTTT.

The V and J genes are TRBV3-1 (or the pseudogene TRBV3-2) and TRBJ1-1; a weak D match, TRBD1 (5 bases). The germline V and J ends were trimmed by 0 bases and 2 bases, with 7 bases remaining between them. CDR3 length: 14 amino acids. Germline CDR1 reads LGHDT; CDR2 reads YNNKEL (reference sequence). CDR3 sequence reads: CASSQDRGNTEAFF. The CDR3 DNA sequence: TGTGCCAGCAGCCAAGATAGGGGAAACACTGAAGCTTTCTTT.

This clone was counted between two and nine times. This chain connects TRBV10-1 to TRBJ2-5, with a weak D call TRBD1 (6 bases). The CDR3 is made up of 13 amino acids. CDR1 is WNHNN and CDR2 is SYGVQD in the germline V gene (reference sequence). Trimming left V 5 bases short and J 4 bases short, with 11 bases between. The chain's CDR3 is CASSHGGGETQYF. The CDR3 nucleotides are TGCGCCAGCAGTCATGGGGGCGGAGAGACCCAGTACTTC.

The chain carries TRBV29-1 and TRBJ2-1, with 7 bases that match TRBD1. In germline, CDR1 is SQVTM, CDR2 ANQGSEA. Unmatched junction bases numbered 7, after V lost 4 bases and J lost 4 bases. The CDR3 loop spans 14 amino acids. The CDR3 reads CSVGGQRWYNEQFF. CDR3 nucleotides: TGCAGCGTTGGGGGACAGCGGTGGTACAATGAGCAGTTCTTC.

This chain uses TRBV20-1 with TRBJ2-1, with 12 bases lining up with TRBD2. The CDR3 is 15 residues long. CDR1 is DFQATT and CDR2 is SNEGSKA in the germline V gene (reference sequence). V gave up 3 bases and J gave up 5 bases; unmatched junction bases: 5. The CDR3 sequence: CSASLLAGGHNEQFF. Here the CDR3 DNA reads TGCAGTGCTAGTTTACTAGCGGGGGGCCACAATGAGCAGTTCTTC.

This rearrangement joins TRBV28 to TRBJ2-3, with D tentatively TRBD2 (5 bases). This CDR3 is 16 amino acids long. Germline V CDR1 and CDR2: MDHEN, SYDVKM. The germline V and J ends were trimmed by 6 bases and 0 bases, with 16 bases remaining between them. CDR3 amino acids: CASSWEPPSSTDTQYF. As DNA, the CDR3 is TGTGCCAGCAGCTGGGAGCCTCCCTCTAGCACAGATACGCAGTATTTT.

This clone was observed once. The rearrangement links TRBV7-8 to TRBJ1-1, with unresolved D. With 7 bases removed from V and 1 base from J, the gap between germline ends came to 19 bases. The CDR3 consists of 16 residues. In germline, CDR1 is SGHVS, CDR2 FQNEAQ. DNA of the CDR3: TGTGCCAGCACCTTTTTGGGTCCAGGCACGAACACTGAAGCTTTCTTT. This gives the protein CASTFLGPGTNTEAFF.

The gene calls are TRBV6-5 and TRBJ2-7; the match to TRBD2 covers 8 bases. CDR1 and CDR2 (germline): MNHEY, SVGAGI. The V segment lost 0 bases and the J segment 3 bases; nucleotides outside the gene matches: 4. CDR3 size: 15 residues. The CDR3 spells CASSYSIGTSYEQYF. The CDR3 DNA sequence: TGTGCCAGCAGTTACTCTATAGGGACTAGCTACGAGCAGTACTTC.

This sequence joins TRBV19 and TRBJ2-7; tentatively, D is TRBD2 (5 bases). Germline V lookup: CDR1 LNHDA, CDR2 SQIVND (reference sequence). This CDR3 spans 15 amino acids. V shed 3 bases and J shed 5 bases, with 17 bases lying between them. The CDR3: CASSIMGVSIDEQYF. For the CDR3, the DNA is TGTGCCAGTAGTATTATGGGAGTGTCAATAGACGAGCAGTACTTC.

This chain connects TRBV6-5 to TRBJ2-6, with TRBD1 matching over 8 bases. The CDR3 covers 15 residues. J lost 2 bases, V lost 11 bases, and 8 bases had no gene match. Germline CDR1 MNHEY, CDR2 SVGAGI. The CDR3 nucleotides read TGTGCCCATCGGCAGGGGGCCACTGGGGCCAACGTCCTGACTTTC. Its translation: CAHRQGATGANVLTF.

This clone was observed once. CDR3 nucleotides: TGTGCCAGCAGCGTAGGGAGCCAAAACACCGGGGAGCTGTTTTTT. It yields the protein CASSVGSQNTGELFF. V is TRBV9 and J is TRBJ2-2; D is uncertain. The germline V gene encodes CDR1 SGDLS and CDR2 YYNGEE. Trimming left V 0 bases short and J 2 bases short, with 8 bases between. CDR3 length: 15 residues.

This CDR3 reads CAWSEVEFFRGATEAFF. Here the CDR3 DNA reads TGTGCCTGGAGTGAGGTCGAATTCTTTCGGGGAGCCACTGAAGCTTTCTTT. The chain links TRBV30 to TRBJ1-1, with D uncertain. V was cut by 1 base and J by 4 bases, with 22 bases left in between. The CDR3 is made up of 17 amino acids. Germline CDR1 is GTSNPN and CDR2 is SVGIG (reference sequence).

This sequence joins TRBV5-1 and TRBJ1-5; 7 bases line up with TRBD1. Germline values: CDR1 SGHRS, CDR2 YFSETQ. This CDR3 region has 15 residues. With 0 bases clipped from V and 7 bases from J, the junction kept 7 bases outside the gene matches. CDR3 loop: CASSLAGQSEQPQHF. In nucleotides, the CDR3 is TGCGCCAGCAGCTTGGCGGGACAGTCGGAACAGCCCCAGCATTTT.

This clone came up once. The chain carries TRBV11-2 and TRBJ2-5; the match to TRBD2 covers 8 bases. Germline CDR1 reads SGHAT; CDR2 reads FQNNGV. CDR3 size: 13 residues. With 8 bases clipped from V and 4 bases from J, the junction kept 6 bases outside the gene matches. The DNA for the CDR3 is TGTGCCAGCGCGGGGGGAGGGCGAGAGACCCAGTACTTC. The encoded protein is CASAGGGRETQYF. Full variable domain (missing parts from reference TRBV11-2 and TRBJ2-5): EAGVAQSPRYKIIEKRQSVAFWCNPISGHATLYWYQQILGQGPKLLIQFQNNGVVDDSQLPKDRFSAERLKGVDSTLKIQPAKLEDSAVYLCASAGGGRETQYFGPGTRLLVL.

The V and J genes are TRBV3-1 (or the pseudogene TRBV3-2) and TRBJ1-3; D not certain. V was cut by 6 bases and J by 8 bases, with 8 bases left in between. Per the germline V gene, CDR1 is LGHDT and CDR2 is YNNKEL (reference sequence). The CDR3 runs to 11 residues. DNA of the CDR3: TGTGCCAGCAGGGGAGCGGACACCATATATTTT. It encodes CASRGADTIYF.

The chain couples TRBV28 to TRBJ2-7; no definite D call. V lost 3 bases to trimming and J lost 5 bases, with 17 bases between them. CDR1 MDHEN and CDR2 SYDVKM come from the germline V gene. The CDR3 runs 15 residues. The CDR3 sequence is CASSLTGGPRDEQYF. The CDR3 DNA follows: TGTGCCAGCAGTTTGACTGGTGGTCCACGGGACGAGCAGTACTTC.

The sample holds one count of this clone. The V and J genes are TRBV19 and TRBJ2-2; D may be TRBD2 (5 bases). The germline V gene encodes CDR1 LNHDA and CDR2 SQIVND (reference sequence). The CDR3 length is 14 residues. Trimming left V 5 bases short and J 5 bases short, with 12 bases between. CDR3 region: CASSEARETGELFF. CDR3 DNA sequence: TGTGCCAGTAGTGAGGCCCGGGAAACCGGGGAGCTGTTTTTT.